This T cell receptor beta chain was obtained from a study of T cell changes during pregnancy in multiple sclerosis. Germline V gene data show CDR1 as SGHNT and CDR2 as YYREEE (reference sequence). The CDR3 contains 15 residues. Trimming stripped 0 bases from V and 0 bases from J, with 6 bases between. Produced via immunoSEQ multiplex PCR; TCRdb's table is partial and in-frame only. The profile shows over 50,000 clones, approximately 87% of them singletons. Sequencing was performed on peripheral blood from another person, used as feeder cells. The clonotype originates from a human donor whose cells served as feeder cells for cultures in a pregnancy study. V gene TRBV5-4 combines with J gene TRBJ1-4; the D is unclear. Here the CDR3 DNA reads TGTGCCAGCAGCTTGGGCGGATCAACTAATGAAAAACTGTTTTTT. Protein: CASSLGGSTNEKLFF.